This TCR beta chain was sequenced in a study of blood T cells in healthy people across ages. A second PCR of roughly 6 to 12 cycles used a sample-barcoded 5' primer and a J-beta primer mix. Each single sample gave us at least 3 million CDR3-containing paired-end reads. TCRdb fed the 5' RACE reads into MiXCR, producing one record per CDR3 protein. Among about a million distinct CDR3 sequences listed, 35% to 45% were seen once. Findings of the study overall: Diversity was higher, and naive CD4+ cells more numerous, in long-lived donors than in aged donors.

This clonotype was recorded a few times. Its antigen is unidentified. The CDR3 runs 17 residues. Losses at the gene ends were 0 bases for V and 11 bases for J; bases not matched to a gene: 16. The germline gives CDR1 LGHNA, CDR2 YSLEER. Source material: blood. The TCR originated in a man in his late teens or twenties in good health. The chain links TRBV4-3 to TRBJ2-5, with 9 bases lining up with TRBD2. The CDR3 coding sequence is TGCGCCAGCAGCCAAGAAGGTGATAGCGGGGGTTTAAATGAGCAGTACTTC. This sequence encodes CASSQEGDSGGLNEQYF.